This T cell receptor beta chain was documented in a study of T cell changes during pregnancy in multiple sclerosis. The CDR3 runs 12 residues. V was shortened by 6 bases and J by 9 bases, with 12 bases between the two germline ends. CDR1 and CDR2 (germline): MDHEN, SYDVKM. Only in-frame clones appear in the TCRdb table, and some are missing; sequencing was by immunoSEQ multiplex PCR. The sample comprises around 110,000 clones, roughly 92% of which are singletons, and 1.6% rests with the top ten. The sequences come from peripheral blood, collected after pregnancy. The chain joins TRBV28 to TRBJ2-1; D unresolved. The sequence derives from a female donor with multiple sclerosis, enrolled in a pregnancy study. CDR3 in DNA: TGTGCCAGCAGCCCCAGACTCGGTGAGCAGTTCTTC. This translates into CASSPRLGEQFF.